This is a list of T cell receptor beta chains from one sample in a study of STAT5B mutations in CD4+ large granular lymphocyte leukemia. TCRdb keeps only in-frame clones here, not all; method: immunoSEQ multiplex PCR. The data show about 29,000 clones, with 65% to 80% seen just once and approximately 6% held by the top ten. The source material was CD4+ T cells from blood buffy coats. The receptor source for this set is a human donor in good health. Both conserved end residues are part of each CDR3. Fields, in order: J gene, D gene, clone size, V gene, CDR3 DNA, CDR3 protein. D genes are given only for firm matches. Expanded clones get a size class; other rows say once, few or many, or leave the size out.

j_call: TRBJ1-2
d_call: TRBD1
clone_size: -
v_call: TRBV28
cdr3_nt: TGTGCCAGCAGTTCGCCGGGACAGGGGGACTATGGCTACACCTTC
cdr3_aa: CASSSPGQGDYGYTF

j_call: TRBJ1-3
d_call: -
clone_size: -
v_call: TRBV6-1
cdr3_nt: TGTGCCAGCAGTGAACGTACAGGGAGCTCTGGAAACACCATATATTTT
cdr3_aa: CASSERTGSSGNTIYF

j_call: TRBJ1-3
d_call: -
clone_size: once
v_call: TRBV6-1
cdr3_nt: TGTGCCAGCAGTACCGTCTCTGGAAACACCATATATTTT
cdr3_aa: CASSTVSGNTIYF

j_call: TRBJ1-1
d_call: -
clone_size: -
v_call: TRBV29-1
cdr3_nt: TGCAGCGTCGGAGGGCCAGATTGGGGTGCCACCACTGAAGCTTTCTTT
cdr3_aa: CSVGGPDWGATTEAFF

j_call: TRBJ2-2
d_call: -
clone_size: -
v_call: TRBV7-2
cdr3_nt: TGTGCCAGCAGCTTATGGGGTCGGGGCACCGGGGAGCTGTTTTTT
cdr3_aa: CASSLWGRGTGELFF

j_call: TRBJ2-1
d_call: -
clone_size: -
v_call: TRBV7-8
cdr3_nt: TGTGCCAGCAGCTTAGCGAGAAGGGGGTCAGGGAGGGTCGATGAGCAGTTCTTC
cdr3_aa: CASSLARRGSGRVDEQFF

j_call: TRBJ2-3
d_call: TRBD1
clone_size: -
v_call: TRBV25-1
cdr3_nt: TGTGCCAGCAGTGATCTCAGACAGGGAAGCACAGATACGCAGTATTTT
cdr3_aa: CASSDLRQGSTDTQYF

j_call: TRBJ2-3
d_call: -
clone_size: few
v_call: TRBV9
cdr3_nt: TGTGCCAGGGGGCGGGATACGCAGTATTTT
cdr3_aa: CARGRDTQYF

j_call: TRBJ1-4
d_call: TRBD1
clone_size: -
v_call: TRBV18
cdr3_nt: TGTGCCAGCTCACCAGGGACAGAGAATGAAAAACTGTTTTTT
cdr3_aa: CASSPGTENEKLFF

j_call: TRBJ1-1
d_call: -
clone_size: -
v_call: TRBV6-5
cdr3_nt: TGTGCCAGCAGTTACGCAGGGACGAACACTGAAGCTTTCTTT
cdr3_aa: CASSYAGTNTEAFF

j_call: TRBJ1-2
d_call: -
clone_size: -
v_call: TRBV2
cdr3_nt: TGTGCCAGCAGGGGGCAGGGCTATGGCTACACCTTC
cdr3_aa: CASRGQGYGYTF

j_call: TRBJ1-6
d_call: -
clone_size: -
v_call: TRBV4-2
cdr3_nt: TGTGCCAGCAGCGCCTCAACGAGTCGGGTGGGTTCACCCCTCCACTTT
cdr3_aa: CASSASTSRVGSPLHF

j_call: TRBJ1-2
d_call: TRBD1
clone_size: -
v_call: TRBV25-1
cdr3_nt: TGTGCCAGCAGTGACCCAGGGGGCGAATCTGGCTACACCTTC
cdr3_aa: CASSDPGGESGYTF

j_call: TRBJ1-2
d_call: -
clone_size: -
v_call: TRBV27
cdr3_nt: TGTGCCAGCAGTTTATTGGAGGGTACGGGAGGCTACACCTTC
cdr3_aa: CASSLLEGTGGYTF

j_call: TRBJ2-3
d_call: TRBD2
clone_size: -
v_call: TRBV27
cdr3_nt: TGTGCCAGCAGTTTTTGGGGCGGGGGGGGCACAGATACGCAGTATTTT
cdr3_aa: CASSFWGGGGTDTQYF

j_call: TRBJ2-3
d_call: -
clone_size: -
v_call: TRBV4-1
cdr3_nt: TGCGCCAGCAGCCAAGACCGCACAGATACGCAGTATTTT
cdr3_aa: CASSQDRTDTQYF

j_call: TRBJ2-3
d_call: TRBD2
clone_size: -
v_call: TRBV7-2
cdr3_nt: TGTGCCAGCAGCTTACCAGCGGGGTCAGATACGCAGTATTTT
cdr3_aa: CASSLPAGSDTQYF

j_call: TRBJ2-1
d_call: -
clone_size: -
v_call: TRBV4-3
cdr3_nt: TGCGCCAGCAGCCAAGGGGGCAGGAGTTTCAATGAGCAGTTCTTC
cdr3_aa: CASSQGGRSFNEQFF

j_call: TRBJ1-3
d_call: -
clone_size: -
v_call: TRBV10-3
cdr3_nt: TGTGCCATCAGTGGGGGCGACAGGTCTGGAAACACCATATATTTT
cdr3_aa: CAISGGDRSGNTIYF

j_call: TRBJ2-3
d_call: -
clone_size: -
v_call: TRBV13
cdr3_nt: TGTGCCAGCAGCTTTCAACAGACGACTAGCACAGATACGCAGTATTTT
cdr3_aa: CASSFQQTTSTDTQYF

j_call: TRBJ1-2
d_call: -
clone_size: -
v_call: TRBV11-2
cdr3_nt: TGTGCCAGCAGCTTACAGGAATCTAACTATGGCTACACCTTC
cdr3_aa: CASSLQESNYGYTF

j_call: TRBJ1-2
d_call: TRBD1
clone_size: -
v_call: TRBV9
cdr3_nt: TGTGCCAGCAGCGTAGATCTTGCAGGGGGGAATGGCTACACCTTC
cdr3_aa: CASSVDLAGGNGYTF

j_call: TRBJ2-7
d_call: -
clone_size: -
v_call: TRBV2
cdr3_nt: TGTGCCAGCAGTGCAGTAAGGACAGACTACGAGCAGTACTTC
cdr3_aa: CASSAVRTDYEQYF

j_call: TRBJ2-3
d_call: -
clone_size: -
v_call: TRBV5-4
cdr3_nt: TGTGCCAGCAGTCCCGCACATATATCGACTGGAAGCACAGATACGCAGTATTTT
cdr3_aa: CASSPAHISTGSTDTQYF

j_call: TRBJ2-3
d_call: -
clone_size: -
v_call: TRBV27
cdr3_nt: TGTGCCAGCAGTTTAGGGCAGAGCACAGATACGCAGTATTTT
cdr3_aa: CASSLGQSTDTQYF

j_call: TRBJ1-5
d_call: -
clone_size: -
v_call: TRBV5-1
cdr3_nt: TGCGCCGGAACACCGGGCAGGGAAGGCAATCAGCCCCAGCATTTT
cdr3_aa: CAGTPGREGNQPQHF

j_call: TRBJ2-3
d_call: TRBD2
clone_size: -
v_call: TRBV7-2
cdr3_nt: TGTGCCAGCAGCTCCCCGCTAGCGGGGGATACGCAGTATTTT
cdr3_aa: CASSSPLAGDTQYF

j_call: TRBJ1-6
d_call: -
clone_size: -
v_call: TRBV6-5
cdr3_nt: TGTGCCAGCAGACGAGACAGTTTTCATTCACCCCTCCACTTT
cdr3_aa: CASRRDSFHSPLHF

j_call: TRBJ1-4
d_call: -
clone_size: -
v_call: TRBV10-3
cdr3_nt: TGTGCCATCGGAATAACAGGCAGTGAGGAAAAACTGTTTTTT
cdr3_aa: CAIGITGSEEKLFF

j_call: TRBJ1-2
d_call: -
clone_size: once
v_call: TRBV5-1
cdr3_nt: TGCGCCAGCAGCTCCTCCGGCGACAGCACCTTCTATGGCTACACCTTC
cdr3_aa: CASSSSGDSTFYGYTF

j_call: TRBJ1-4
d_call: TRBD1
clone_size: -
v_call: TRBV7-8
cdr3_nt: TGTGCCACTACGGGACAGGAAAATGAAAAACTGTTTTTT
cdr3_aa: CATTGQENEKLFF

j_call: TRBJ1-4
d_call: TRBD1
clone_size: -
v_call: TRBV5-1
cdr3_nt: TGCGCCAGCAGCTTTGGACAGGGTAATGAAAAACTGTTTTTT
cdr3_aa: CASSFGQGNEKLFF

j_call: TRBJ1-1
d_call: TRBD1
clone_size: -
v_call: TRBV5-6
cdr3_nt: TGTGCCAGCAGCCTCCGGGACAGGGTATGGACTGAAGCTTTCTTT
cdr3_aa: CASSLRDRVWTEAFF

j_call: TRBJ2-7
d_call: -
clone_size: -
v_call: TRBV20-1
cdr3_nt: TGCAGTGCTGAGGGGGCCTACGAGCAGTACTTC
cdr3_aa: CSAEGAYEQYF

j_call: TRBJ2-5
d_call: -
clone_size: -
v_call: TRBV19
cdr3_nt: TGTGCCAGTAGTTTGAACAGGGAAGAGACCCAGTACTTC
cdr3_aa: CASSLNREETQYF

j_call: TRBJ1-1
d_call: -
clone_size: -
v_call: TRBV19
cdr3_nt: TGTGCCAGTAGTAGAGTTGCAGGGGCGATGAACACTGAAGCTTTCTTT
cdr3_aa: CASSRVAGAMNTEAFF

j_call: TRBJ1-6
d_call: TRBD1
clone_size: -
v_call: TRBV28
cdr3_nt: TGTGCCAGCAGTTCGGGACAGGGGGATTCACCCCTCCACTTT
cdr3_aa: CASSSGQGDSPLHF

j_call: TRBJ1-1
d_call: TRBD1
clone_size: -
v_call: TRBV6-1
cdr3_nt: TGTGCCGGCCTGGGACAGGGATTTTCGGGCACTGAAGCTTTCTTT
cdr3_aa: CAGLGQGFSGTEAFF

j_call: TRBJ1-2
d_call: TRBD1
clone_size: -
v_call: TRBV7-6
cdr3_nt: TGTGCCAGCAGCTTAGGAGGACAGGGAGTCGGAAACTATGGCTACACCTTC
cdr3_aa: CASSLGGQGVGNYGYTF

j_call: TRBJ1-2
d_call: -
clone_size: -
v_call: TRBV15
cdr3_nt: TGTGCCACCAGCCCTAACCTGTACGGTGGCTACACCTTC
cdr3_aa: CATSPNLYGGYTF

j_call: TRBJ2-2
d_call: TRBD2
clone_size: -
v_call: TRBV19
cdr3_nt: TGTGCCAGTAGTATAGGGTCCAGCGGGGGACGCTTAGGGGAGCTGTTTTTT
cdr3_aa: CASSIGSSGGRLGELFF

j_call: TRBJ1-1
d_call: -
clone_size: few
v_call: TRBV5-5
cdr3_nt: TGTGCCAGCAGCCTGTGGGCCGGGGGGGTTGAAGCTTTCTTT
cdr3_aa: CASSLWAGGVEAFF

j_call: TRBJ1-4
d_call: -
clone_size: -
v_call: TRBV5-4
cdr3_nt: TGTGCCAGCAGCTCTCAGGGTCTTCCCGATGAAAAACTGTTTTTT
cdr3_aa: CASSSQGLPDEKLFF

j_call: TRBJ2-4
d_call: -
clone_size: -
v_call: TRBV7-2
cdr3_nt: TGTGCCAGCAGCTTTGGCACGGTCTCCAAAAACATTCAGTACTTC
cdr3_aa: CASSFGTVSKNIQYF

j_call: TRBJ1-2
d_call: TRBD1
clone_size: -
v_call: TRBV2
cdr3_nt: TGTGCCAGCAGTGTGGGACAGGGCTATGGCTACACCTTC
cdr3_aa: CASSVGQGYGYTF

j_call: TRBJ1-1
d_call: -
clone_size: -
v_call: TRBV5-1
cdr3_nt: TGCGCCAGCAGCTTGGAGCCAGGGATGAACACTGAAGCTTTCTTT
cdr3_aa: CASSLEPGMNTEAFF

j_call: TRBJ1-2
d_call: -
clone_size: -
v_call: TRBV6-5
cdr3_nt: TGTGCCAGCAGTTACTCGGGACGAAGAACCTATGGCTACACCTTC
cdr3_aa: CASSYSGRRTYGYTF

j_call: TRBJ2-7
d_call: -
clone_size: -
v_call: TRBV18
cdr3_nt: TGTGCCAGCTCATCAGGGGGAGGTCACGAGCAGTACTTC
cdr3_aa: CASSSGGGHEQYF

j_call: TRBJ1-2
d_call: -
clone_size: once
v_call: TRBV15
cdr3_nt: TGTGCCACCAGCAGAGGCCGGCGGGAAGAGTCCCGCGGGGCTTATGGCTACACCTTC
cdr3_aa: CATSRGRREESRGAYGYTF

j_call: TRBJ1-2
d_call: TRBD1
clone_size: few
v_call: TRBV5-4
cdr3_nt: TGTGCCAGCAGCACCTCGGGACAGCTCTATGGCTACACCTTC
cdr3_aa: CASSTSGQLYGYTF

j_call: TRBJ2-1
d_call: TRBD1
clone_size: once
v_call: TRBV18
cdr3_nt: TGTGCCAGCTCACCACTAGGGACAGGTTTGAATGAGCAGTTCTTC
cdr3_aa: CASSPLGTGLNEQFF

j_call: TRBJ2-3
d_call: TRBD2
clone_size: -
v_call: TRBV5-8
cdr3_nt: TGTGCCAGCAGCTTGTGGGGGGGAGAATCAGATACGCAGTATTTT
cdr3_aa: CASSLWGGESDTQYF